Listed below are T cell receptor beta chains from one sample, sequenced in a study of early T cells in non-severe SARS-CoV-2 infection. TCRdb re-called the 5' RACE reads through MiXCR, storing one row per CDR3 protein. The repertoire holds tens of thousands of distinct CDR3 sequences, with 5.9% as singletons. This material consisted of whole blood, taken at baseline. The receptors here all came from an adult who was a healthcare worker with PCR-confirmed SARS-CoV-2 infection or an uninfected control (not recorded which). CDR3s include the opening cysteine and the closing phenylalanine or tryptophan. Each record gives: V gene, J gene, CDR3 protein.

>TRBV5-1|TRBJ1-2
CASSSSDYGYTF
>TRBV6-2/TRBV6-3|TRBJ1-1
CASSYPLGGQNAEAFF
>TRBV3-1|TRBJ2-2
CASSQSQGGELFF
>TRBV6-5|TRBJ2-1
CASSYSSGTPYNEQFF
>TRBV20-1|TRBJ2-5
CSGTGNLQETQYF
>TRBV11-2|TRBJ2-5
CASSLTATRAQYF
>TRBV28|TRBJ2-4
CASSPTSTGNRNIQYF
>TRBV29-1|TRBJ1-3
CSVAGASGNTIYF
>TRBV24-1|TRBJ2-3
CATSTYGQRTDTQYF
>TRBV5-1|TRBJ2-7
CASSPRTGGAYEQYF
>TRBV6-2/TRBV6-3|TRBJ2-1
CASSYSPGYEQFF
>TRBV4-1|TRBJ2-7
CASSAGLDYEQYF
>TRBV20-1|TRBJ2-3
CSVDRGPDTQYF
>TRBV20-1|TRBJ2-3
CSARPNTDTQYF
>TRBV28|TRBJ2-7
CASRTGLAGAVNEQYF
>TRBV18|TRBJ1-1
CAGSQGRNTEAFF
>TRBV18|TRBJ2-7
CASSPPPGGPYEQYF
>TRBV7-2|TRBJ2-1
CASSLGLESYNEQFF
>TRBV28|TRBJ2-3
CASSEPAGRGTDTQYF
>TRBV11-2|TRBJ2-3
CASSPSLTDTQYF
>TRBV24-1|TRBJ2-1
CATSGDSYNEQFF
>TRBV29-1|TRBJ2-5
CSAAGTSGSKETQYF
>TRBV28|TRBJ2-3
CASRLKILRGGGTQYF
>TRBV20-1|TRBJ1-5
CSADTDISNQPQHF
>TRBV6-6|TRBJ1-1
CASSYVQGRVNTEAFF
>TRBV13|TRBJ1-6
CASSLQGLGSPLHF
>TRBV28|TRBJ2-4
CASSPSEVKNIQYF
>TRBV7-2|TRBJ2-3
CASSLAGRGYTDTQYF
>TRBV6-6|TRBJ1-1
CASSTRANTEAFF
>TRBV12-3/TRBV12-4|TRBJ2-3
CASTLAGGFTDTQYF
>TRBV6-2/TRBV6-3|TRBJ2-3
CASRILARADTQYF
>TRBV20-1|TRBJ2-5
CSAKTLWEYQETQYF
>TRBV3-1|TRBJ2-1
CASSRPYSGRALYEQFF
>TRBV7-9|TRBJ1-6
CASSSHRTGSNSPLHF
>TRBV19|TRBJ2-7
CASSIGHSTYEQYF
>TRBV3-1|TRBJ1-2
CASSQKDSLYGYTF
>TRBV7-9|TRBJ2-4
CASSLAGTVIQYF
>TRBV25-1|TRBJ2-5
CASSVDRRFQETQYF
>TRBV6-1|TRBJ2-1
CASSGTYRGPRDEQFF
>TRBV27|TRBJ2-3
CASSPLSGSTDTQYF
>TRBV29-1|TRBJ1-1
CSVRTNMNTEAFF
>TRBV6-5|TRBJ2-1
CASSYEPGGPVEQFF
>TRBV7-2|TRBJ2-5
CASSLARVQETQYF
>TRBV7-9|TRBJ1-2
CASSLGEFYGYTF
>TRBV13|TRBJ2-4
CASSVGTTGRGNIQYF
>TRBV4-1|TRBJ2-7
CASATLLGREQYF
>TRBV6-2/TRBV6-3|TRBJ1-1
CASSYSGTGSTEAFF
>TRBV20-1|TRBJ2-3
CSAAKAGGSDTQYF
>TRBV25-1|TRBJ1-1
CASSESSRGGSEAFF
>TRBV4-3|TRBJ2-7
CASSQDAGQGSSYEQYF